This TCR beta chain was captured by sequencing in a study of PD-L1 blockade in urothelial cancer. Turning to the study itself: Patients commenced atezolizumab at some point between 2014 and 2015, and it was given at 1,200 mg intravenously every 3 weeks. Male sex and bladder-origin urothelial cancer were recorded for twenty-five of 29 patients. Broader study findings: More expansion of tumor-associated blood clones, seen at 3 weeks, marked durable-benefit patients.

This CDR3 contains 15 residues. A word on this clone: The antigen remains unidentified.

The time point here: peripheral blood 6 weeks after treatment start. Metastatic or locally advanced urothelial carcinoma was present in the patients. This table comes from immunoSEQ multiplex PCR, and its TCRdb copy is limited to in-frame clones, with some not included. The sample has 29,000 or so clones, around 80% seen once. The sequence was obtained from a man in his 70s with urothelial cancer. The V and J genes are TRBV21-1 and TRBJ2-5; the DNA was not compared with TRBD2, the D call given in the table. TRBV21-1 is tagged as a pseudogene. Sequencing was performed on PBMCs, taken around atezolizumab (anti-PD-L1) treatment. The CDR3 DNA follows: TGTGCCAGCAGCAAAGACGGGATAGCGGGTGAGACCCAGTACTTC. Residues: CASSKDGIAGETQYF.